Presented here are 19 T cell receptor beta chains from one specimen sequenced in a study of cytomegalovirus exposure and HLA in healthy donors. The study ran its PCR with 60 Vbeta and 13 Jbeta primers. Clones were read by immunoSEQ multiplex PCR, and TCRdb kept only the in-frame ones, dropping some. Here the sample spans some 140,000 clones, 66% being singletons. Sequencing was done on a sample of PBMCs. These receptors originate from a human donor in good health.

The V call is TRBV5-4, the J call TRBJ2-1; tentatively, D is TRBD2 (7 bases). Germline CDR1 SGHNT, CDR2 YYREEE (reference sequence). There are 14 residues in the CDR3. Trimming left V 6 bases short and J 9 bases short, with 19 bases between. CDR3 DNA sequence: TGTGCCAGCACAAGGAGGGGGGGAGGGGGTGAGCAGTTCTTC. Its translation: CASTRRGGGGEQFF.

On this clone itself: The junction shows a germline mismatch at one end, possibly a read error. This chain's CDR3 is CASSVDRGNTIYF. CDR3 sequence (DNA): TGTGCTAGCAGCGTCGACAGGGGAAACACCATATATTTT. The chain is built from TRBV7-7 and TRBJ1-3; the D gene is possibly TRBD1 (6 bases). The germline gives CDR1 SSHAT, CDR2 FNYEAQ (reference sequence). The CDR3 loop spans 13 amino acids.

This chain joins TRBV2 and TRBJ1-2; D is unresolved. Germline V gene sequence: CDR1 SNHLY, CDR2 FYNNEI. The ends were cut back, 6 bases at V and 8 bases at J, with 10 bases in the middle. CDR3 length: 11 amino acids. The CDR3 region is CASSQVRGYTF. CDR3 DNA: TGTGCCAGCAGCCAAGTGAGAGGCTACACCTTC.

The CDR3 DNA sequence: TGTGCCAGCAGCTCCTCCCCCAATCAGCCCCAGCATTTT. It encodes CASSSSPNQPQHF. V usage is TRBV6-5 and J usage is TRBJ1-5; D remains ambiguous. The CDR3 has 13 residues. V was clipped by 6 bases and J by 3 bases, with 9 bases between them. The V gene's germline CDR1 is MNHEY and CDR2 SVGAGI.

This clone was found once. This chain joins TRBV28 and TRBJ2-1; 7 bases fit TRBD1. Germline V CDR1 and CDR2: MDHEN, SYDVKM. The J segment lost 1 base and the V segment lost 3 bases, leaving 9 bases of the junction unmatched. This CDR3 has 17 residues. The DNA for the CDR3 is TGTGCCAGCAGTTTGTTGCAAGGGGGCCGGTCCTACAATGAGCAGTTCTTC. Translating gives CASSLLQGGRSYNEQFF.

This clone was observed a handful of times. Here the CDR3 reads CATSRRSPPDEQFF. In nucleotides, the CDR3 is TGTGCCACCAGCAGGAGGAGTCCCCCCGATGAGCAGTTCTTC. This chain links TRBV15 with TRBJ2-1; D ambiguous. Trimming removed 3 bases at V and 8 bases at J, with 14 bases between. CDR3 length: 14 residues. Germline CDR1 is LNHNV and CDR2 is YYDKDF (reference sequence).

The chain uses TRBV4-1 and TRBJ2-7; 9 bases map to TRBD1. The V segment lost 3 bases and the J segment 4 bases; nucleotides outside the gene matches: 1. The CDR3 runs to 13 residues. Germline CDR1 is MGHRA and CDR2 is YSYEKL. The CDR3 DNA is TGCGCCAGCAGCCACGGGACAGGGTACGAGCAGTACTTC. It encodes CASSHGTGYEQYF.

The chain employs TRBV10-3 and TRBJ1-2; the D gene is possibly TRBD1 (5 bases). The germline CDR1 and CDR2 sequences are ENHRY and SYGVKD. This CDR3 has 13 amino acids. V shed 0 bases and J shed 3 bases, with 5 bases lying between them. The CDR3 nucleotides are TGTGCCATCAGTGAGTCGACAGACTATGGCTACACCTTC. Translating gives CAISESTDYGYTF.

This clone is a singleton in its sample. Distinct nucleotide sequences in the sample also encode this CDR3. The gene calls are TRBV2 and TRBJ1-5; TRBD1 matches at 12 bases. With 4 bases clipped from V and 6 bases from J, the junction kept 4 bases outside the gene matches. CDR3 length: 15 residues. Germline V lookup: CDR1 SNHLY, CDR2 FYNNEI. CDR3 in amino acids: CASSGGQGAGQPQHF. CDR3 nucleotide sequence: TGTGCCAGCAGTGGGGGACAGGGGGCCGGTCAGCCCCAGCATTTT.

The rearrangement joins TRBV2 to TRBJ2-5, with 7 bases aligning to TRBD2. The CDR3 is 13 amino acids. The V gene end was trimmed by 5 bases and the J gene end by 4 bases; junction bases not matched to a gene: 4. Germline V gene data show CDR1 as SNHLY and CDR2 as FYNNEI. CDR3 amino acids: CASSPSGPETQYF. CDR3 bases: TGTGCCAGCAGTCCTAGCGGTCCAGAGACCCAGTACTTC.

In DNA, the CDR3 is TGCAGCGTTCAACACTCCGGGACTAGCGGACACAATGAGCAGTTCTTC. This translates into CSVQHSGTSGHNEQFF. This chain links TRBV29-1 with TRBJ2-1; 11 bases line up with TRBD2. The germline V gene has CDR1 SQVTM and CDR2 ANQGSEA. The CDR3 is 16 amino acids. The trim removed 5 bases at V and 5 bases at J, leaving 11 bases unmatched.

V gene TRBV27 combines with J gene TRBJ1-4; TRBD1 matches 10 bases. This CDR3 has 16 amino acids. J lost 8 bases, V lost 6 bases, and 12 bases had no gene match. From germline, CDR1 is MNHEY and CDR2 SMNVEV (reference sequence). CDR3 sequence reads: CASRLGQGIRREKLFF. CDR3 coding DNA: TGTGCCAGCAGATTGGGACAGGGGATTCGGCGCGAAAAACTGTTTTTT. Looking up the rest from reference TRBV27 and TRBJ1-4 gives the full variable domain: EAQVTQNPRYLITVTGKKLTVTCSQNMNHEYMSWYRQDPGLGLRQIYYSMNVEVTDKGDVPEGYKVSRKEKRNFPLILESPSPNQTSLYFCASRLGQGIRREKLFFGSGTQLSVL.

The chain couples TRBV7-6 to TRBJ2-7, with 7 positions matching TRBD1. The CDR3 totals 15 residues. From germline, CDR1 is SGHVS and CDR2 FNYEAQ. With 0 bases clipped from V and 3 bases from J, the junction kept 5 bases outside the gene matches. The CDR3 DNA reads as TGTGCCAGCAGCTTAGCGCTGCAGGGGGACTACGAGCAGTACTTC. It encodes CASSLALQGDYEQYF.

This chain connects TRBV19 to TRBJ1-3; D uncertain. Trimming stripped 5 bases from V and 9 bases from J, with 14 bases between. Germline CDR1 reads LNHDA; CDR2 reads SQIVND (reference sequence). The CDR3 totals 13 residues. The CDR3 region is CASSLRPVVTIYF. The CDR3 DNA sequence: TGTGCCAGTAGTCTACGCCCGGTTGTCACCATATATTTT.

V is TRBV7-3 and J is TRBJ2-1, with 10 bases aligning to TRBD1. Germline loops: CDR1 SGHTA, CDR2 FQGTGA. CDR3 length equals 16 residues. J was trimmed by 8 bases and V by 4 bases; bases with no gene match: 11. As DNA, the CDR3 is TGTGCCAGCAGCTCATCCAGAGACAGGGGGCGACATGAGCAGTTCTTC. This encodes CASSSSRDRGRHEQFF.

The chain links TRBV4-2 to TRBJ2-5; 8 nucleotides agree with TRBD2. Unmatched junction bases numbered 6, after V lost 2 bases and J lost 1 base. CDR3 size: 16 residues. CDR1 LGHNA and CDR2 YNFKEQ come from the germline V gene. CDR3 loop: CASSQHITSGQETQYF. The CDR3 DNA follows: TGTGCCAGCAGCCAACACATCACTAGCGGCCAAGAGACCCAGTACTTC.

This clone was seen only once. CDR3 sequence (DNA): TGTGCCAGCAGCTCCCTCCGCGGCAGCTCCTACGAGCAGTACTTC. As protein: CASSSLRGSSYEQYF. This rearrangement joins TRBV7-2 to TRBJ2-7, with unresolved D. This CDR3 comprises 15 residues. The V end was cut by 4 bases, the J end by 0 bases, with 13 bases between. Germline lookup yields CDR1 SGHTA and CDR2 FQGNSA.

This clone was recorded only once. The chain is built from TRBV4-1 and TRBJ2-1, with TRBD2 matching 11 bases. The CDR3 is 16 amino acids. Germline lookup yields CDR1 MGHRA and CDR2 YSYEKL. Germline trimming cut 2 bases from V and 7 bases from J; bases unmatched to any gene: 7. The CDR3 here is CASSQPGLAVRNEQFF. The DNA for the CDR3 is TGCGCCAGCAGCCAACCGGGACTAGCGGTCAGGAATGAGCAGTTCTTC.

This chain links TRBV7-8 with TRBJ2-5; 15 nucleotides match TRBD2. The CDR3 consists of 16 residues. With V trimmed by 4 bases and J by 8 bases, 8 bases remained unmatched. Looked up from germline, CDR1 is SGHVS and CDR2 is FQNEAQ. The CDR3 loop is CASSSGRGLAGGTQYF. In nucleotides, the CDR3 is TGTGCCAGCAGCTCGGGACGGGGACTAGCGGGGGGCACCCAGTACTTC.